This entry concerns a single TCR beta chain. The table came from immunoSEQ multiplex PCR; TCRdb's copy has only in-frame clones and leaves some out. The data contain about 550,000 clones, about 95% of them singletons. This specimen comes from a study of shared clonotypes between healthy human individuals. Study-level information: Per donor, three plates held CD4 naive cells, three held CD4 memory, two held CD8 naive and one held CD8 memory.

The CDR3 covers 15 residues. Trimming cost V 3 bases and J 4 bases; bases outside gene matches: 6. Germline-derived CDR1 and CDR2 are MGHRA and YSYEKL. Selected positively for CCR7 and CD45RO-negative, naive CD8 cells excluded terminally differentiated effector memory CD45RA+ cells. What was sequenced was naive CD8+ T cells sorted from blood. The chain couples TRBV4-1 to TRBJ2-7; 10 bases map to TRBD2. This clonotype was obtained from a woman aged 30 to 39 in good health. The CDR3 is CASSHRAGGRYEQYF. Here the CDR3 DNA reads TGCGCCAGCAGCCACAGAGCGGGAGGGCGGTACGAGCAGTACTTC.